This entry features one T cell receptor beta chain sequence. The sample belongs to a study of human T cells and chemical hapten exposure. TCRdb re-analysed the RACE reads in MiXCR, keeping a single row per CDR3 protein. The table shows about 31,000 distinct CDR3 sequences, with approximately 7.4% occurring only once. Time point indicated: healthy volunteer bleed at 2 weeks. Unfractionated whole blood served as the source for total RNA extraction. CDR3 size: 12 residues. V lost 6 bases, J lost 5 bases, and 5 bases lay in between. Germline values: CDR1 SEHNR, CDR2 FQNEAQ (reference sequence). The sequencing input was whole blood. The rearrangement joins TRBV7-9 to TRBJ1-6, with no clear D. The TCR sequence derives from a human donor in good health. Some clones in this sample may be carry-over from other donors' samples. The CDR3 coding sequence is TGTGCCAGCAGTTTTAATAATTCACCCCTCCACTTT. It specifies CASSFNNSPLHF.